The 14 T cell receptor beta chains listed next were all sequenced from one sample in a study of CD8 T cells in ankylosing spondylitis. Study-level results: A motif in TCR beta, a set of roughly eight highly homologous variants, appeared characteristic of ankylosing spondylitis blood.

TCRdb re-called the 5' RACE reads with MiXCR, one entry per CDR3 protein. Of approximately 220,000 distinct CDR3 sequences listed, roughly 18% were seen once; the top ten hold approximately 40%. These receptors' antigens are unknown. The source material was blood, either unsorted or a sorted T cell fraction (not recorded which). The source of these receptors is a male donor with ankylosing spondylitis.

This rearrangement joins TRBV9 to TRBJ2-7, with D possibly being TRBD2 (6 bases). The CDR3 totals 15 residues. Germline V gene data show CDR1 as SGDLS and CDR2 as YYNGEE. The V gene lost 0 bases and the J gene lost 1 base, with 11 bases spanning the gap. CDR3 amino acids: CASSVGGDGSYEQYF. CDR3 sequence (DNA): TGTGCCAGCAGCGTAGGGGGGGACGGGTCCTACGAGCAGTACTTC. Supplemented by reference TRBV9 and TRBJ2-7, the full variable domain reads DSGVTQTPKHLITATGQRVTLRCSPRSGDLSVYWYQQSLDQGLQFLIQYYNGEERAKGNILERFSAQQFPDLHSELNLSSLELGDSALYFCASSVGGDGSYEQYFGPGTRLTVT.

This clonotype was seen a handful of times. This chain joins TRBV7-9 and TRBJ2-1; perhaps TRBD2 as D (5 bases). V was cut by 5 bases and J by 3 bases, with 17 bases left in between. Germline-derived CDR1 and CDR2 are SEHNR and FQNEAQ (reference sequence). The CDR3 covers 16 residues. The DNA of the CDR3 is TGTGCCAGCAGCCCAGCGGTGACAAGGAACTACAATGAGCAGTTCTTC. Translating gives CASSPAVTRNYNEQFF.

This clonotype appeared a few times. The J gene is TRBJ2-7, the V gene TRBV4-1; 9 positions agree with TRBD1. CDR3 length equals 16 residues. Germline trimming cut 1 base from V and 3 bases from J; bases unmatched to any gene: 7. Germline CDR1 is MGHRA and CDR2 is YSYEKL. The CDR3 loop reads CASSQATGGRVYEQYF. The CDR3 DNA is TGCGCCAGCAGCCAAGCAACAGGGGGCAGGGTCTACGAGCAGTACTTC.

A few counts support this clonotype. The chain joins TRBV20-1 to TRBJ2-7; D not certain. CDR1 and CDR2 (germline): DFQATT, SNEGSKA (reference sequence). The CDR3 totals 16 residues. V was cut by 0 bases and J by 2 bases, with 17 bases left in between. Here the CDR3 DNA reads TGCAGTGCTAGAGATCTGTGGACGACTGTAACCTACGAGCAGTACTTC. Protein sequence: CSARDLWTTVTYEQYF.

Ten or more counts support this clonotype. The chain has TRBV12-3 or TRBV12-4 and TRBJ1-2, with a possible D match to TRBD1 (6 bases). V was pared by 5 bases and J by 8 bases, with 21 bases between. There are 15 residues in the CDR3. DNA of the CDR3: TGTGCCAGCAGTGACCCCCCCGGACAGCGCGAGGGCTACACCTTC. Translating gives CASSDPPGQREGYTF.

This clonotype was counted a few times. The chain uses TRBV4-3 and TRBJ2-3, with D hard to call. The V gene's germline CDR1 is LGHNA and CDR2 YSLEER. The CDR3 is 15 amino acids. The ends were cut back, 1 base at V and 5 bases at J, with 13 bases in the middle. The CDR3 sequence: CASSQGEIAGDTQYF. The CDR3 DNA follows: TGCGCCAGCAGCCAAGGCGAAATAGCTGGAGATACGCAGTATTTT.

Many counts were recorded for this clonotype. CDR3 DNA: TGCAGTGCAACGGGACTAGCGGCCTACAATGAGCAGTTCTTC. Residues: CSATGLAAYNEQFF. V is TRBV20-1 and J is TRBJ2-1, with 11 bases lining up with TRBD2. The CDR3 runs 14 residues. The germline gives CDR1 DFQATT, CDR2 SNEGSKA (reference sequence). After removal of 6 bases from V and 2 bases from J, the junction contained 3 bases not matched to a gene.

The chain carries TRBV3-1 and TRBJ2-7; perhaps TRBD2 as D (7 bases). The CDR3 extends over 16 amino acids. The germline gives CDR1 LGHDT, CDR2 YNNKEL (reference sequence). Between the trimmed V and J ends, which lost 0 bases and 7 bases, there was a span of 19 bases. As DNA, the CDR3 is TGTGCCAGCAGCCAAGAGCCGGGGAGGGGGGAAGGGGAGCAGTACTTC. Residues: CASSQEPGRGEGEQYF.

The chain joins TRBV12-3 or TRBV12-4 to TRBJ1-1; weak D call: TRBD1 (6 bases). V was trimmed by 4 bases and J by 0 bases, leaving 9 bases between them. The CDR3 has 14 residues. Here the CDR3 reads CASSWAGVNTEAFF. The DNA of the CDR3 is TGTGCCAGCAGTTGGGCAGGGGTGAACACTGAAGCTTTCTTT.

The chain couples TRBV14 to TRBJ2-3; TRBD2 matches 8 bases. The V gene end was trimmed by 2 bases and the J gene end by 4 bases; junction bases not matched to a gene: 8. CDR1 is SGHDN, CDR2 FVKESK, per germline. The CDR3 length is 16 residues. CDR3 protein: CASSQKRGSLADTQYF. The CDR3 nucleotides read TGTGCCAGCAGCCAAAAGCGGGGGTCCCTTGCAGATACGCAGTATTTT.

This clonotype was counted a few times. The V call is TRBV20-1, the J call TRBJ2-7; weak D call: TRBD1 (6 bases). Germline V gives CDR1 DFQATT, CDR2 SNEGSKA (reference sequence). The V and J ends lost 3 bases and 2 bases respectively, with 11 bases between them. The CDR3 length is 13 residues. CDR3 DNA: TGCAGTGCTAGTGGACAGCAAGCCTACGAGCAGTACTTC. It codes for CSASGQQAYEQYF.

This clonotype showed up many times. V is TRBV12-3 or TRBV12-4 and J is TRBJ2-2; TRBD1 agrees at 8 bases. V lost 7 bases, J lost 4 bases, and 8 bases stayed unmatched. The length of the CDR3 is 15 residues. The CDR3 nucleotides read TGTGCCAGCACCACCGGGACAGGCATCACCGGGGAGCTGTTTTTT. Its protein product is CASTTGTGITGELFF.

In this sample, this clonotype turned up a few times. The rearrangement links TRBV25-1 to TRBJ2-7; maybe TRBD1 (6 bases). The CDR3 covers 14 residues. Trimming removed 0 bases from V and 3 bases from J, with 9 bases in between. From germline, CDR1 is MGHDK and CDR2 SYGVNS. CDR3 residues: CASSEYEDSYEQYF. For the CDR3, the DNA is TGTGCCAGCAGTGAATATGAGGACAGCTACGAGCAGTACTTC.

This CDR3 is CASSGPHTDTQYF. The CDR3 DNA follows: TGCGCCAGCAGTGGGCCCCACACAGATACGCAGTATTTT. The V and J genes are TRBV10-2 and TRBJ2-3; D is undetermined. V was cut by 4 bases and J by 2 bases, with 7 bases left in between. This CDR3 comprises 13 residues. Germline V CDR1 and CDR2: WSHSY, SAAADI.